This T cell receptor beta chain came from a study of T cells after yellow fever vaccination. This clonotype came up many times. The CDR3 totals 13 residues. The V gene lost 3 bases and the J gene lost 8 bases, with 13 bases spanning the gap. Via MiXCR, TCRdb re-called the 5' RACE reads, giving one row per CDR3 protein. The sample yields some 120,000 distinct CDR3 sequences, roughly 8.4% seen once. The sequence was collected from a man between 25 and 39 years old who received the YFV17D yellow fever vaccine. V usage is TRBV12-3 or TRBV12-4 and J usage is TRBJ1-1, with D unresolved. The material sequenced was CD8+ T cells sorted from PBMCs, taken 45 days after the yellow fever booster vaccination. CDR3 DNA: TGTGCCAGCAGTTTCCGGCAGCAATCAGAAGCTTTCTTT. This encodes CASSFRQQSEAFF.